One T cell receptor beta chain is described in this entry. The data were obtained in a study of blood T cells in healthy people across ages. Trimming cost V 3 bases and J 1 base, with 9 bases left between them. Germline CDR1 is DFQATT and CDR2 is SNEGSKA (reference sequence). This CDR3 has 13 amino acids. Combining a sample-barcoded 5' primer with a J-beta primer mix, a second PCR ran for roughly 7 to 11 cycles. Via MiXCR, TCRdb re-called the 5' RACE reads, giving one row per CDR3 protein. The sample records fewer than 2 million distinct CDR3 sequences, approximately 39% being singletons. The specimen sequenced was blood. The chain has TRBV20-1 and TRBJ1-1; maybe TRBD1 (6 bases). The sequence came from a human donor in good health. CDR3: CSARDSRNTEAFF. The DNA of the CDR3 is TGCAGTGCTAGGGACAGTAGGAACACTGAAGCTTTCTTT.